What follows is one T cell receptor (beta chain) and its context. The table came from immunoSEQ multiplex PCR; TCRdb's copy has only in-frame clones and leaves some out. The profile shows fewer than 300,000 clones, 82% of them singletons. The data belong to a study of blood T cell repertoires in COVID-19. The sample was peripheral blood. The sequence was obtained from a woman between 18 and 30 years old with acute or convalescent COVID-19.

CDR3 nucleotide sequence: TGCGCCAGCAGTGAGTCAGTACAGCCCCGCGAGCAGTACTTC. It yields the protein CASSESVQPREQYF. The gene calls are TRBV10-1 and TRBJ2-7; D call uncertain. Trimming left V 0 bases short and J 6 bases short, with 12 bases between. Germline V gives CDR1 WNHNN, CDR2 SYGVQD (reference sequence). This CDR3 is built from 14 residues.